This T cell receptor (beta chain) was documented in a study of radiotherapy plus CTLA-4 blockade in lung cancer. Study context: Disease control was achieved by over 25% of patients, and objective responses by less than 20%.

TCRdb's table, derived via immunoSEQ multiplex PCR, lists solely in-frame clones and lacks some. The sample carries approximately 40,000 clones, 70% to 80% recorded once. People whose metastatic non-small-cell lung cancer was chemo-refractory got focal radiation along with CTLA-4 blockade by ipilimumab. The sequences come from peripheral blood, collected from a patient treated with radiotherapy plus ipilimumab. The clonotype originates from a human donor with non-small cell lung cancer who had stable disease on radiotherapy plus ipilimumab.

The CDR3: CASSDALAGKLFF. CDR3 nucleotides: TGCGCCAGCAGTGATGCCCTCGCGGGAAAACTGTTTTTT. The genes are TRBV10-1 and TRBJ1-4; no firm D call. Germline loops: CDR1 WNHNN, CDR2 SYGVQD (reference sequence). The CDR3 extends over 13 amino acids. The V gene lost 3 bases and the J gene lost 10 bases, with 12 bases spanning the gap.